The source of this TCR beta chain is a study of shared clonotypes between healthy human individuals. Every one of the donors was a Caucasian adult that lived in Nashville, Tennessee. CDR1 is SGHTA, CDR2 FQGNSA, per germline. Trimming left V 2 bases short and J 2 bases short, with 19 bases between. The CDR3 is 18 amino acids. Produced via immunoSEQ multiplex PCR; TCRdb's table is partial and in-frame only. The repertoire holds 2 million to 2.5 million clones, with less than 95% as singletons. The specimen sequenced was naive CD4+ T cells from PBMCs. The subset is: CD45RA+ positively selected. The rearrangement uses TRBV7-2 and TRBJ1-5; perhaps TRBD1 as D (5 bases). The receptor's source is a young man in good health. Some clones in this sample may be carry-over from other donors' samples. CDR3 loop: CASSLYRTRGSGNQPQHF. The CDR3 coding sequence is TGTGCCAGCAGCTTATATCGAACGCGGGGGTCGGGCAATCAGCCCCAGCATTTT.